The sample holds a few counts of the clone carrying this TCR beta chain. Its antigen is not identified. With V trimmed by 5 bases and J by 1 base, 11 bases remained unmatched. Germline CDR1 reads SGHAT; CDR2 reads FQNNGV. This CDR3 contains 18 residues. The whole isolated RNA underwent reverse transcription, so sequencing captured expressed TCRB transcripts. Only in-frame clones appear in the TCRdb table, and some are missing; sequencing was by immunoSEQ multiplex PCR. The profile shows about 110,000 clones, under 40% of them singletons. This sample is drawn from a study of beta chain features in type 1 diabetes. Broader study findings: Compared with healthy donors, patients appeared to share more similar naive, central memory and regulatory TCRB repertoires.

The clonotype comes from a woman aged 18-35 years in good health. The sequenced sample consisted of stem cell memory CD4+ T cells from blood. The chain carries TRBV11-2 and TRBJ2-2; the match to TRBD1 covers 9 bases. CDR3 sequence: CASSRFGTGFGNTGELFF. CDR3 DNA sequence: TGTGCCAGCAGCCGCTTCGGGACAGGGTTTGGGAACACCGGGGAGCTGTTTTTT.